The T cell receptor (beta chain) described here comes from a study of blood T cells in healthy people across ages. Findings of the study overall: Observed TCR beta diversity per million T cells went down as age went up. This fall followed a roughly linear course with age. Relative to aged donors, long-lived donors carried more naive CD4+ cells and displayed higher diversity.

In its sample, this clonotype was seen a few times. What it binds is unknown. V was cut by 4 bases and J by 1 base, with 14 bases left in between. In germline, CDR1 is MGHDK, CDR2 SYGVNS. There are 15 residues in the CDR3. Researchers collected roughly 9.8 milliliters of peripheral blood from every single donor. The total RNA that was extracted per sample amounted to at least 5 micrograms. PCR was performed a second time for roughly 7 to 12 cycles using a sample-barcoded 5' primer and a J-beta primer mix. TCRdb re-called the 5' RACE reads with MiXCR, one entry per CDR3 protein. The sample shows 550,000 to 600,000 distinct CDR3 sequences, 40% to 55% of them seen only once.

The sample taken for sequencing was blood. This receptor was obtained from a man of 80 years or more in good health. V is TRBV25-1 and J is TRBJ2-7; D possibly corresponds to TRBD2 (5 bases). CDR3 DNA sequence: TGTGCCAGCAGTGGTGCCAACCGGGGTTCCTACGAGCAGTACTTC. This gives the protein CASSGANRGSYEQYF.